Listed here are 5 T cell receptor beta chains from one sample, sequenced in a study of T cells in Graves' hyperthyroidism and ophthalmopathy. Amplified TCR beta CDR3 regions came from RNA transcripts. A first-round RT-PCR of the TCR CDR3 used the HTBI primer set. Using its own MiXCR run on the multiplex PCR reads, TCRdb lists one record per CDR3 protein. The sample yields about 350,000 distinct CDR3 sequences, about 18% seen once. The sample comprised blood. These receptors all stem from a woman between 18 and 30 years old with Graves' hyperthyroidism.

This clonotype was picked up many times. V is TRBV6-4 and J is TRBJ2-7, with TRBD2 matching over 11 bases. V gave up 5 bases and J gave up 4 bases; unmatched junction bases: 4. In germline, CDR1 is MRHNA, CDR2 SNTAGT. CDR3 length: 14 residues. CDR3 in DNA: TGTGCCAGCAGTATAACTAGCGGGGGTTACGAGCAGTACTTC. Its translation is CASSITSGGYEQYF.

This clonotype was found many times. V is TRBV30 and J is TRBJ1-2; D perhaps matches TRBD1 (5 bases). V was clipped by 0 bases and J by 0 bases, with 8 bases between them. Germline CDR1 GTSNPN, CDR2 SVGIG (reference sequence). The length of the CDR3 is 14 residues. Here the CDR3 reads CAWSVGGPNYGYTF. The DNA for the CDR3 is TGTGCCTGGAGTGTGGGGGGACCTAACTATGGCTACACCTTC.

This clonotype was recorded at least ten times. This CDR3 is CASSEILETQYF. DNA of the CDR3: TGTGCCAGCAGTGAGATTTTGGAGACCCAGTACTTC. This chain connects TRBV6-1 to TRBJ2-5; D is unclear. The CDR3 is 12 amino acids. CDR1 is MNHNS and CDR2 is SASEGT in the germline V gene. Trimming pared 3 bases from V and 5 bases from J, leaving 7 bases between.

In this sample, this clonotype turned up many times. The rearrangement links TRBV2 to TRBJ2-7, with 7 bases that match TRBD1. Trimming cost V 11 bases and J 3 bases; bases outside gene matches: 10. The CDR3 length is 13 residues. CDR1 SNHLY and CDR2 FYNNEI come from the germline V gene. This CDR3 reads CAGRQGGDYEQYF. In DNA, the CDR3 is TGTGCCGGGAGACAGGGCGGAGACTACGAGCAGTACTTC.

This clonotype was seen many times. This chain joins TRBV15 and TRBJ2-5; D gene ambiguous. Deletions cut 1 base from V and 3 bases from J, with 12 bases between. CDR1 is LNHNV, CDR2 YYDKDF, per germline (reference sequence). The CDR3 totals 15 residues. In DNA form, the CDR3 reads TGTGCCACCAGCAGAGGTGCGGCGGCCAAAGAGACCCAGTACTTC. This translates into CATSRGAAAKETQYF.